The 15 T cell receptor beta chains presented below share a single source sample, sequenced in a study of blood T cell repertoires in COVID-19. TCRdb's copy holds only in-frame clones and misses some; the assay was immunoSEQ multiplex PCR. Here the sample spans 210,000 or so clones, around 89% being singletons. Sequenced input: peripheral blood. These receptors originate from a woman in her thirties or forties with acute or convalescent COVID-19.

This chain links TRBV6-6 with TRBJ1-4; weak D call: TRBD1 (5 bases). Trimming cost V 0 bases and J 8 bases, with 16 bases left between them. The CDR3 is 16 amino acids. Germline CDR1 reads MNHNY; CDR2 reads SVGAGI (reference sequence). In DNA, the CDR3 is TGTGCCAGCAGTTACTCCGACAGCTGGGGATACGAAAAACTGTTTTTT. Its protein product is CASSYSDSWGYEKLFF.

This clone was seen a few times. This chain links TRBV6-4 with TRBJ2-7; 8 positions agree with TRBD2. Germline V CDR1 and CDR2: MRHNA, SNTAGT. This CDR3 spans 14 amino acids. V dropped 9 bases and J dropped 5; count of bases not matched to a gene: 12. The CDR3 loop reads CASFHALAGNEQYV. Here the CDR3 DNA reads TGTGCCAGTTTCCACGCATTAGCGGGGAACGAGCAGTACGTC.

J is TRBJ1-2 and V is TRBV6-4; tentatively, D is TRBD1 (6 bases). The CDR3 length is 17 residues. Germline CDR1 reads MRHNA; CDR2 reads SNTAGT. Trimming left V 4 bases short and J 3 bases short, with 21 bases between. The CDR3 DNA reads as TGTGCCAGCAGTGGTCAGGGGCCCGAGGAAGACTACTATGGCTACACCTTC. Encoded protein: CASSGQGPEEDYYGYTF.

The gene calls are TRBV13 and TRBJ2-5; TRBD2 agrees at 13 bases. In germline, CDR1 is PRHDT, CDR2 FYEKMQ (reference sequence). The ends lost 5 bases at V and 2 bases at J; junction bases unmatched: 5. The CDR3 is 16 residues long. CDR3 amino acids: CASSAPGLAGQETQYF. The DNA of the CDR3 is TGTGCCAGCAGCGCTCCGGGACTAGCGGGGCAAGAGACCCAGTACTTC.

This sequence joins TRBV6-2 or TRBV6-3 and TRBJ1-5; TRBD1 agrees at 11 bases. This CDR3 is built from 17 residues. Germline CDR1 reads MNHEY; CDR2 reads SVGEGT. The trim removed 6 bases at V and 2 bases at J, leaving 9 bases unmatched. The CDR3, as DNA: TGTGCCAGCAGCCCTTGGACAGGGGGCGCAGGCAATCAGCCCCAGCATTTT. Encoded protein: CASSPWTGGAGNQPQHF.

The rearrangement joins TRBV3-1 (or the pseudogene TRBV3-2) to TRBJ1-2, with a weak D call TRBD1 (5 bases). Germline lookup yields CDR1 LGHDT and CDR2 YNNKEL (reference sequence). The germline V and J ends were trimmed by 2 bases and 5 bases, with 9 bases remaining between them. The CDR3 runs 13 residues. CDR3 sequence reads: CASSQPAGYGYTF. For the CDR3, the DNA is TGTGCCAGCAGCCAACCCGCAGGGTATGGCTACACCTTC.

The chain carries TRBV19 and TRBJ2-5, with D perhaps TRBD1 (5 bases). The V and J ends lost 5 bases and 5 bases respectively, with 9 bases between them. The CDR3 contains 12 residues. Germline V gives CDR1 LNHDA, CDR2 SQIVND (reference sequence). DNA of the CDR3: TGTGCCAGTAGTCTTCAGGGTGAGACCCAGTACTTC. It specifies CASSLQGETQYF.

The rearrangement links TRBV5-5 to TRBJ2-7; 9 bases map to TRBD1. The CDR3 runs to 16 residues. Per the germline V gene, CDR1 is SGHKS and CDR2 is YYEKEE (reference sequence). The V and J ends lost 1 base and 4 bases, in that order; junction bases with no gene match: 9. The CDR3 sequence: CASSLLPTGGDYEQYV. The CDR3 bases are TGTGCCAGCAGCTTGCTCCCGACAGGGGGAGATTACGAGCAGTACGTC.

The chain carries TRBV6-5 and TRBJ2-2, with 11 positions matching TRBD1. The CDR3 sequence is 16 residues long. The germline V gene encodes CDR1 MNHEY and CDR2 SVGAGI. V lost 0 bases, J lost 4 bases, and 1 base stayed unmatched. CDR3 loop: CASSYSGTGGTGELFF. DNA of the CDR3: TGTGCCAGCAGTTACTCTGGGACAGGGGGCACCGGGGAGCTGTTTTTT.

This rearrangement joins TRBV5-1 to TRBJ1-2, with 8 bases matching TRBD1. The CDR3 loop spans 15 amino acids. Per germline, CDR1 SGHRS and CDR2 YFSETQ. With V trimmed by 4 bases and J by 7 bases, 12 bases remained unmatched. In DNA, the CDR3 is TGCGCCAGCAGCCTGGGGAGGGTGCAGGGGGCTGGCTACACCTTC. It encodes CASSLGRVQGAGYTF.

V gene TRBV9 combines with J gene TRBJ2-6; TRBD1 agrees at 9 bases. J was trimmed by 0 bases and V by 2 bases; bases with no gene match: 12. The CDR3 is 20 residues long. Per the germline V gene, CDR1 is SGDLS and CDR2 is YYNGEE. CDR3 amino acids: CASSVIPAGTGSSGANVLTF. The CDR3 nucleotides read TGTGCCAGCAGCGTCATCCCAGCCGGGACAGGGAGCTCTGGGGCCAACGTCCTGACTTTC. Using reference TRBV9 and TRBJ2-6 for the parts outside the CDR3, the full variable domain is DSGVTQTPKHLITATGQRVTLRCSPRSGDLSVYWYQQSLDQGLQFLIQYYNGEERAKGNILERFSAQQFPDLHSELNLSSLELGDSALYFCASSVIPAGTGSSGANVLTFGAGSRLTVL.

V usage is TRBV4-2 and J usage is TRBJ2-3, with 8 bases identical to TRBD2. V shed 1 base and J 6 bases; nucleotides not matched to a gene: 9. CDR1 is LGHNA and CDR2 is YNFKEQ in the germline V gene. The CDR3 length is 16 residues. The CDR3 coding sequence is TGTGCCAGCAGCCAAGGCCCAGCCGCGGGGGGCGATACGCAGTATTTT. Translation gives CASSQGPAAGGDTQYF.

DNA of the CDR3: TGTGCCAGCTCACCACGCGAGTTAACTAGCACAGATACGCAGTATTTT. Amino acid sequence: CASSPRELTSTDTQYF. The chain uses TRBV18 and TRBJ2-3; D gene unclear. The CDR3 covers 16 residues. CDR1 and CDR2 (germline): KGHSH, LQKENI. The ends were cut back, 1 base at V and 0 bases at J, with 11 bases in the middle.

This chain uses TRBV2 with TRBJ2-3, with unresolved D. CDR1 SNHLY and CDR2 FYNNEI come from the germline V gene. The length of the CDR3 is 14 residues. Trimming removed 7 bases at V and 0 bases at J, with 11 bases between. CDR3 nucleotides: TGTGCCAGCAAAACGGAGTCTAGCACAGATACGCAGTATTTT. It yields the protein CASKTESSTDTQYF.

This sequence joins TRBV15 and TRBJ2-7; D might be TRBD1 (8 bases). The germline gives CDR1 LNHNV, CDR2 YYDKDF (reference sequence). The CDR3 extends over 19 amino acids. V lost 0 bases and J lost 0, with 21 bases in between. CDR3 in DNA: TGTGCCACCAGCAGAGATCCGGGACAGGCGGGAGCGAGCTCCTACGAGCAGTACGTC. Translation gives CATSRDPGQAGASSYEQYV.